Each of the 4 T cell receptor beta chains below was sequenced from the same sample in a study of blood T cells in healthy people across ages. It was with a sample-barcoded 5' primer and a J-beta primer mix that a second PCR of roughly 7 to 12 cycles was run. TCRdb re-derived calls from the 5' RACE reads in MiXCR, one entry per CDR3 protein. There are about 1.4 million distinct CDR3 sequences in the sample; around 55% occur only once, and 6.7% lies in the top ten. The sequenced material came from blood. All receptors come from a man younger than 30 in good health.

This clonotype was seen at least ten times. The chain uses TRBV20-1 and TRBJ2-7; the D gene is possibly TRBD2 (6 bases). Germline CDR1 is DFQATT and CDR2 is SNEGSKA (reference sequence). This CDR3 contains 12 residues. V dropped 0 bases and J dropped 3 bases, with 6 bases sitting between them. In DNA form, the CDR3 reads TGCAGTGCTAGAGAGGGGGGCTACGAGCAGTACTTC. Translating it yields CSAREGGYEQYF.

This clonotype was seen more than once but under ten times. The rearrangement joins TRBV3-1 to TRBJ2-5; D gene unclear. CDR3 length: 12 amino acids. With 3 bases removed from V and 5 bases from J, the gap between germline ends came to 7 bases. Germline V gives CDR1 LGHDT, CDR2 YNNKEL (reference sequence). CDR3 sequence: CASSQTRETQYF. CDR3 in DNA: TGTGCCAGCAGCCAGACCCGGGAGACCCAGTACTTC.

The CDR3 nucleotides are TGTGCCAGCAGTTTATACTTTCTTGGGACAGCTAACTACGAGCAGTACTTC. The encoded protein is CASSLYFLGTANYEQYF. The gene calls are TRBV27 and TRBJ2-7, with 7 bases that match TRBD1. The CDR3 runs 17 residues. Germline V gene sequence: CDR1 MNHEY, CDR2 SMNVEV (reference sequence). The V gene end was trimmed by 1 base and the J gene end by 3 bases; junction bases not matched to a gene: 12.

The CDR3 DNA is TGTGCCAGCAGCTTATATGTTGTCGGGGGTGGTGAAAAACTGTTTTTT. It codes for CASSLYVVGGGEKLFF. This chain connects TRBV7-9 to TRBJ1-4; D perhaps matches TRBD1 (5 bases). The V gene's germline CDR1 is SEHNR and CDR2 FQNEAQ (reference sequence). V shed 2 bases and J shed 7 bases, with 17 bases lying between them. This CDR3 region has 16 residues.